These 28 T cell receptor beta chains were sequenced from one sample in a study of control samples from healthy donors and cancer patients. The table came from immunoSEQ multiplex PCR; TCRdb's copy has only in-frame clones and leaves some out. The data contain 100,000 to 150,000 clones, about 93% of them singletons. The sample was blood. The receptors stem from a man between 18 and 35 years old in good health.

The chain is built from TRBV5-4 and TRBJ2-5, with a tentative D call TRBD1 (6 bases). The ends were cut back, 0 bases at V and 5 bases at J, with 11 bases in the middle. The germline V gene has CDR1 SGHNT and CDR2 YYREEE (reference sequence). The CDR3 runs to 14 residues. CDR3 protein: CASSLGGQKETQYF. The CDR3 nucleotides are TGTGCCAGCAGCTTGGGTGGACAGAAGGAGACCCAGTACTTC.

The chain uses TRBV24-1 and TRBJ1-2, with D perhaps matching TRBD1 (5 bases). V gave up 3 bases and J gave up 6 bases, with 16 bases separating them. CDR3 size: 15 residues. Germline lookup yields CDR1 KGHDR and CDR2 SFDVKD. The CDR3 loop is CATSDPKRGVNGYTF. The CDR3 DNA reads TGTGCCACCAGTGATCCAAAGAGGGGTGTGAATGGCTACACCTTC.

This clone was detected a few times. The junction departs from the called germline gene at one end, perhaps through a read error. This rearrangement joins TRBV7-7 to TRBJ2-2; possibly TRBD1 or TRBD2 for D (7 bases each). Germline values: CDR1 SSHAT, CDR2 FNYEAQ (reference sequence). CDR3 length: 15 residues. CDR3 amino acids: CASSPGGGNTGELFF. CDR3 in DNA: TGTGCTAGCAGCCCAGGGGGGGGAAACACCGGGGAGCTGTTTTTT. Supplemented by reference TRBV7-7 and TRBJ2-2, the full variable domain reads GAGVSQSPRYKVTKRGQDVTLRCDPISSHATLYWYQQALGQGPEFLTYFNYEAQPDKSGLPSDRFSAERPEGSISTLTIQRTEQRDSAMYRCASSPGGGNTGELFFGEGSRLTVL.

V and J are TRBV28 and TRBJ1-4; no reliable D call. V was shortened by 7 bases and J by 5 bases, with 14 bases between the two germline ends. CDR3 length: 14 amino acids. CDR1 is MDHEN, CDR2 SYDVKM, per germline. In DNA, the CDR3 is TGTGCCAGCACCTCTGGGCCTCCAAATGAAAAACTGTTTTTT. Translating it yields CASTSGPPNEKLFF.

The V and J genes are TRBV14 and TRBJ2-1, with D possibly matching TRBD1 (5 bases). The CDR3 has 13 residues. Germline lookup yields CDR1 SGHDN and CDR2 FVKESK. Trimming took 10 bases from V and 6 from J, leaving 16 bases between them. CDR3 bases: TGTGCCACCGGTGGCCCTGGGGCCAATGAGCAGTTCTTC. As protein: CATGGPGANEQFF.

The J gene is TRBJ2-7, the V gene TRBV24-1; TRBD2 matches at 14 bases. V gave up 10 bases and J gave up 2 bases; unmatched junction bases: 12. Looked up from germline, CDR1 is KGHDR and CDR2 is SFDVKD. The length of the CDR3 is 17 residues. In DNA, the CDR3 is TGTGCCACACGTGAGACTAGCGGGAGGGAGGCGCCCTACGAGCAGTACGTC. Its translation is CATRETSGREAPYEQYV.

Comment on this clone: Distinct nucleotide sequences in the sample also encode this CDR3. The rearrangement links TRBV5-5 to TRBJ1-2, with 10 bases lining up with TRBD1. The CDR3 totals 15 residues. Germline CDR1 is SGHKS and CDR2 is YYEKEE (reference sequence). V dropped 2 bases and J dropped 4; count of bases not matched to a gene: 5. Here the CDR3 DNA reads TGTGCCAGCAGCTTACTTGGACAGGGGGGCTATGGCTACACCTTC. Translation gives CASSLLGQGGYGYTF. The full variable domain, its missing parts supplied by reference TRBV5-5 and TRBJ1-2, is DAGVTQSPTHLIKTRGQQVTLRCSPISGHKSVSWYQQVLGQGPQFIFQYYEKEERGRGNFPDRFSARQFPNYSSELNVNALLLGDSALYLCASSLLGQGGYGYTFGSGTRLTVV.

The chain links TRBV7-9 to TRBJ2-7; D gene unclear. CDR1 SEHNR and CDR2 FQNEAQ come from the germline V gene (reference sequence). V lost 3 bases, J lost 0 bases, and 3 bases lay in between. This CDR3 is 12 amino acids long. The CDR3 is CASSLGSYEQYF. The CDR3 bases are TGTGCCAGCAGCTTGGGCTCCTACGAGCAGTACTTC.

The genes are TRBV9 and TRBJ1-6; no definite D call. V was cut by 0 bases and J by 9 bases, with 13 bases left in between. The germline gives CDR1 SGDLS, CDR2 YYNGEE. This CDR3 region has 15 residues. The CDR3 here is CASSVGAESGSPLHF. CDR3 nucleotides: TGTGCCAGCAGCGTAGGAGCGGAGTCGGGTTCACCCCTCCACTTT. The full variable domain, rest sourced from reference TRBV9 and TRBJ1-6, is DSGVTQTPKHLITATGQRVTLRCSPRSGDLSVYWYQQSLDQGLQFLIQYYNGEERAKGNILERFSAQQFPDLHSELNLSSLELGDSALYFCASSVGAESGSPLHFGNGTRLTVT.

This clone has just a few counts. The rearrangement joins TRBV12-3 or TRBV12-4 to TRBJ1-2; 9 positions match TRBD1. After removal of 5 bases from V and 3 bases from J, the junction contained 1 base not matched to a gene. There are 13 residues in the CDR3. This chain's CDR3 is CASSGQGHYGYTF. DNA for the CDR3: TGTGCCAGCAGTGGACAGGGGCACTATGGCTACACCTTC.

This clone has more than one count but fewer than ten. The chain carries TRBV21-1 and TRBJ1-6. TRBV21-1 is reported as a pseudogene. The CDR3 covers 18 residues. This chain's CDR3 is CASSKALGGGEPNSPLHF. The CDR3 DNA reads as TGTGCCAGCAGCAAAGCGCTCGGGGGAGGGGAGCCAAATTCACCCCTCCACTTT.

This chain links TRBV2 with TRBJ2-3; 12 nucleotides align to TRBD2. Germline assignment: CDR1 SNHLY and CDR2 FYNNEI. V dropped 2 bases and J dropped 8; count of bases not matched to a gene: 8. This CDR3 has 16 residues. The DNA for the CDR3 is TGTGCCAGCAGTGAACAAGGACTAGCGGGATTCGGTACGCAGTATTTT. Translating gives CASSEQGLAGFGTQYF. Looking up the rest from reference TRBV2 and TRBJ2-3 gives the full variable domain: EPEVTQTPSHQVTQMGQEVILRCVPISNHLYFYWYRQILGQKVEFLVSFYNNEISEKSEIFDDQFSVERPDGSNFTLKIRSTKLEDSAMYFCASSEQGLAGFGTQYFGPGTRLTVL.

The DNA of the CDR3 is TGTGCCACCAGCAGAGATTACCTAAATGAAAAACTGTTTTTT. This encodes CATSRDYLNEKLFF. This chain links TRBV15 with TRBJ1-4; D remains unclear. V was cut by 0 bases and J by 5 bases, with 7 bases left in between. The CDR3 contains 14 residues. Germline values: CDR1 LNHNV, CDR2 YYDKDF (reference sequence).

The chain couples TRBV5-1 to TRBJ1-4; D gene unclear. The CDR3 consists of 16 residues. V lost 1 base and J lost 4, with 14 bases in between. Germline assignment: CDR1 SGHRS and CDR2 YFSETQ. DNA of the CDR3: TGCGCCAGCAGCTTGTCAAATGCAGGCCGTAATGAAAAACTGTTTTTT. Encoded protein: CASSLSNAGRNEKLFF.

The chain recombines TRBV28 with TRBJ1-6, with D hard to call. Germline lookup yields CDR1 MDHEN and CDR2 SYDVKM. The CDR3 covers 15 residues. V was trimmed by 8 bases and J by 1 base, leaving 12 bases between them. DNA of the CDR3: TGTGCCAGCTATTCCGCAAGATCCTATAATTCACCCCTCCACTTT. Residues: CASYSARSYNSPLHF. Filled out from reference TRBV28 and TRBJ1-6, the complete variable domain reads DVKVTQSSRYLVKRTGEKVFLECVQDMDHENMFWYRQDPGLGLRLIYFSYDVKMKEKGDIPEGYSVSREKKERFSLILESASTNQTSMYLCASYSARSYNSPLHFGNGTRLTVT.

The rearrangement uses TRBV5-1 and TRBJ2-3; D remains ambiguous. This CDR3 region has 12 residues. V lost 4 bases and J lost 2, with 5 bases in between. CDR1 SGHRS and CDR2 YFSETQ come from the germline V gene. CDR3 protein: CASSGNTDTQYF. CDR3 coding DNA: TGCGCCAGCAGCGGGAACACAGATACGCAGTATTTT.

The V and J genes are TRBV27 and TRBJ2-7, with TRBD1 matching 10 bases. V dropped 8 bases and J dropped 12; count of bases not matched to a gene: 16. The length of the CDR3 is 14 residues. CDR1 and CDR2 (germline): MNHEY, SMNVEV (reference sequence). CDR3 residues: CASYGPSLGTGVYF. The CDR3 DNA reads TGTGCCAGCTATGGGCCTAGTCTGGGGACAGGGGTGTACTTC.

The CDR3 nucleotides read TGTGCCATCAGTGGTATTATGTTACATGGACAGCTCTCTGGAAACACCATATATTTT. Encoded protein: CAISGIMLHGQLSGNTIYF. This chain connects TRBV10-3 to TRBJ1-3, with D perhaps TRBD1 (6 bases). Germline CDR1 ENHRY, CDR2 SYGVKD. V was trimmed by 4 bases and J by 0 bases, leaving 22 bases between them. The CDR3 is 19 amino acids.

A single count supports this clone. This rearrangement joins TRBV9 to TRBJ2-3, with D tentatively TRBD2 (6 bases). Trimming removed 2 bases from V and 4 bases from J, with 11 bases in between. This CDR3 spans 14 amino acids. The germline CDR1 and CDR2 sequences are SGDLS and YYNGEE. The CDR3 reads CASSVRREADTQYF. As DNA, the CDR3 is TGTGCCAGCAGCGTCAGAAGGGAGGCAGATACGCAGTATTTT.

CDR3 in amino acids: CAWSVMTGAKETQYF. The CDR3 DNA is TGTGCCTGGAGTGTGATGACAGGGGCTAAAGAGACCCAGTACTTC. V is TRBV30 and J is TRBJ2-5; 8 bases line up with TRBD1. With V trimmed by 0 bases and J by 3 bases, 6 bases remained unmatched. Looked up from germline, CDR1 is GTSNPN and CDR2 is SVGIG (reference sequence). The CDR3 length is 15 residues.

V is TRBV14 and J is TRBJ1-2; D is uncertain. The CDR3 has 15 residues. Germline loops: CDR1 SGHDN, CDR2 FVKESK. V was cut by 0 bases and J by 1 base, with 9 bases left in between. This CDR3 is CASSQDLGYNYGYTF. The CDR3 nucleotides are TGTGCCAGCAGCCAAGATTTAGGCTATAACTATGGCTACACCTTC.

This clone has more than one count but fewer than ten. The chain couples TRBV10-3 to TRBJ1-1, with 9 bases lining up with TRBD1. Trimming at V came to 6 bases and at J to 1 base, leaving 0 bases not matched to a gene. The germline CDR1 and CDR2 sequences are ENHRY and SYGVKD. CDR3 length: 13 amino acids. CDR3 region: CAIRTGGNTEAFF. CDR3 nucleotides: TGTGCCATCAGGACAGGGGGGAACACTGAAGCTTTCTTT.

The J gene is TRBJ2-3, the V gene TRBV5-1, with D possibly being TRBD2 (5 bases). Germline lookup yields CDR1 SGHRS and CDR2 YFSETQ. The CDR3 has 13 residues. V was shortened by 2 bases and J by 1 base, with 5 bases between the two germline ends. DNA of the CDR3: TGCGCCAGCAGCTTAGCGGGCACAGATACGCAGTATTTT. This translates into CASSLAGTDTQYF.

This clone was detected once. This rearrangement joins TRBV27 to TRBJ1-2; no definite D call. CDR3 length: 14 residues. CDR1 is MNHEY and CDR2 is SMNVEV in the germline V gene (reference sequence). Trimming left V 2 bases short and J 1 base short, with 8 bases between. CDR3 in DNA: TGTGCCAGCAGTTTAACAGTGAATAACTATGGCTACACCTTC. Protein: CASSLTVNNYGYTF.

The V and J genes are TRBV9 and TRBJ1-1; D gene ambiguous. The V end lost 0 bases, the J end lost 0 bases, and 18 bases lay between the germline ends. Germline values: CDR1 SGDLS, CDR2 YYNGEE. The CDR3 spans 18 residues. The CDR3 region is CASSVGQVPFPMNTEAFF. As DNA, the CDR3 is TGTGCCAGCAGCGTAGGGCAGGTACCCTTCCCTATGAACACTGAAGCTTTCTTT.

The V gene is TRBV4-1, the J gene TRBJ1-6, with 7 bases matching TRBD1. CDR1 and CDR2 from the germline V gene are MGHRA and YSYEKL. With V trimmed by 3 bases and J by 9 bases, 11 bases remained unmatched. The CDR3 has 16 residues. CDR3 bases: TGCGCCAGCAGCCAGGAGACAGGGATTGGTTTTTCACCCCTCCACTTT. Protein product: CASSQETGIGFSPLHF.

The rearrangement joins TRBV30 to TRBJ1-6; no clear D. CDR1 and CDR2 from the germline V gene are GTSNPN and SVGIG (reference sequence). The CDR3 is 15 amino acids. The V and J ends lost 0 bases and 7 bases respectively, with 13 bases between them. The CDR3 region is CAWSVLGRQNSPLHF. DNA for the CDR3: TGTGCCTGGAGTGTACTGGGGAGACAAAATTCACCCCTCCACTTT.

The CDR3 reads CATAGGTSNQPQHF. CDR3 coding DNA: TGTGCCACCGCCGGTGGGACAAGCAATCAGCCCCAGCATTTT. The V gene is TRBV2, the J gene TRBJ1-5, with D perhaps TRBD1 (6 bases). CDR1 SNHLY and CDR2 FYNNEI come from the germline V gene. V lost 10 bases, J lost 1 base, and 14 bases lay in between. This CDR3 contains 14 residues.